Below are 7 T cell receptor beta chains sequenced from a single sample in a study of read filtering for tumor transcriptome and immune sequencing. Molecular barcoded adaptors covering alpha/delta and beta/gamma chains were used on approximately 400 ng RNA. TCRdb re-analysed the reads in MiXCR, keeping a single row per CDR3 protein. This table holds about 86,000 distinct CDR3 sequences, 10% to 15% found once. Sample: a population of CD138-negative cells sorted from bone marrow. These receptors were taken from a donor over 35 with multiple myeloma.

This clonotype was found many times. The chain carries TRBV5-6 and TRBJ1-1, with D unresolved. V shed 0 bases and J shed 6 bases, with 9 bases lying between them. Germline CDR1 reads SGHDT; CDR2 reads YYEEEE. The CDR3 runs 13 residues. CDR3 DNA sequence: TGTGCCAGCAGCTTGGGACCTGGCGCTGAAGCTTTCTTT. Translation gives CASSLGPGAEAFF. Together with reference TRBV5-6 and TRBJ1-1, the CDR3 gives the full variable domain: DAGVTQSPTHLIKTRGQQVTLRCSPKSGHDTVSWYQQALGQGPQFIFQYYEEEERQRGNFPDRFSGHQFPNYSSELNVNALLLGDSALYLCASSLGPGAEAFFGQGTRLTVV.

The V gene is TRBV29-1, the J gene TRBJ1-1, with D unclear. V was trimmed by 7 bases and J by 1 base, leaving 10 bases between them. The CDR3 length is 12 residues. CDR1 SQVTM and CDR2 ANQGSEA come from the germline V gene. CDR3 nucleotide sequence: TGCAGCGGTTTCAGGAGGAACACTGAAGCTTTCTTT. It yields the protein CSGFRRNTEAFF.

In this sample, this clonotype turned up many times. The chain is built from TRBV20-1 and TRBJ2-3; TRBD2 is a possible D gene (5 bases). The CDR3 contains 13 residues. In germline, CDR1 is DFQATT, CDR2 SNEGSKA (reference sequence). The ends were cut back, 0 bases at V and 7 bases at J, with 11 bases in the middle. The CDR3 reads CSARDPRLNTQYF. CDR3 DNA sequence: TGCAGTGCTAGAGACCCCCGACTAAATACGCAGTATTTT.

CDR3 nucleotide sequence: TGTGCCAGCAGTTCAGACCTATGGGCGTTCCTGGGGACAGATACGCAGTATTTT. It encodes CASSSDLWAFLGTDTQYF. The gene calls are TRBV28 and TRBJ2-3; D call uncertain. CDR3 length equals 18 residues. Germline V CDR1 and CDR2: MDHEN, SYDVKM. Trimming stripped 4 bases from V and 3 bases from J, with 23 bases between.

A note on this clonotype: At one boundary the junction diverges from the germline segment, which might be a read error. The chain combines TRBV18 with TRBJ2-7, with 7 nucleotides matching TRBD1. Germline values: CDR1 KGHSH, CDR2 LQKENI. The length of the CDR3 is 16 residues. CDR3 in amino acids: CASSPQGQWGSYEQYF. In DNA form, the CDR3 reads TGTGCCAGCTCACCACAGGGACAGTGGGGATCCTATGAGCAGTACTTC.

This clonotype occurred a few times. With a much larger clone just one base away, this may be a read error. J is TRBJ2-7 and V is TRBV20-1, with 7 nucleotides matching TRBD1. Unmatched junction bases numbered 13, after V lost 6 bases and J lost 5 bases. The CDR3 is made up of 14 amino acids. The germline gives CDR1 DFQATT, CDR2 SNEGSKA (reference sequence). The DNA for the CDR3 is TGCAGTGCCAACGACAGGGTAACGTTAGACGAGCAGTACTTC. The encoded protein is CSANDRVTLDEQYF.

This clonotype was counted at least ten times. The V gene is TRBV4-1, the J gene TRBJ2-3; no definite D call. Trimming cost V 4 bases and J 2 bases, with 10 bases left between them. The CDR3 has 14 amino acids. The germline V gene has CDR1 MGHRA and CDR2 YSYEKL. The CDR3, as DNA: TGCGCCAGCAGCCTAGGACCGCACACAGATACGCAGTATTTT. Translating it yields CASSLGPHTDTQYF.